This paragraph covers one T cell receptor beta chain sequence. Its antigen is undetermined. Each donor was healthy, and each was a bone marrow donor. This entry comes from a study of cytomegalovirus exposure and HLA in healthy donors. J gave up 0 bases and V 0 bases, and 15 bases lay outside the gene matches. Germline V gene data show CDR1 as LGHNT and CDR2 as FRNRAP. This CDR3 has 22 residues. It was with 60 Vbeta and 13 Jbeta primers that the PCR ran. Measured with immunoSEQ multiplex PCR; TCRdb has only the in-frame clones, and not every one. This repertoire shows 99,000 or so clones, around 10% found once; its top ten account for about 5.7%. Whole-study results and caveats: Over 150 TCR beta chains were listed as cytomegalovirus-associated. Reports credit the classifier with highly specific, highly sensitive diagnosis of cytomegalovirus status. In an earlier analysis, productive rearrangement rates for most beta V segments clustered near 87% or 30%.

This clonotype was obtained from a man aged 35-49 years in good health and CMV-seropositive. The material sequenced was PBMCs. The chain combines TRBV12-5 with TRBJ2-6; 9 positions agree with TRBD1. CDR3 sequence: CASGLVSKGQGPSGSGANVLTF. CDR3 coding DNA: TGTGCTAGTGGTTTGGTATCCAAGGGACAGGGCCCCTCAGGCTCTGGGGCCAACGTCCTGACTTTC.